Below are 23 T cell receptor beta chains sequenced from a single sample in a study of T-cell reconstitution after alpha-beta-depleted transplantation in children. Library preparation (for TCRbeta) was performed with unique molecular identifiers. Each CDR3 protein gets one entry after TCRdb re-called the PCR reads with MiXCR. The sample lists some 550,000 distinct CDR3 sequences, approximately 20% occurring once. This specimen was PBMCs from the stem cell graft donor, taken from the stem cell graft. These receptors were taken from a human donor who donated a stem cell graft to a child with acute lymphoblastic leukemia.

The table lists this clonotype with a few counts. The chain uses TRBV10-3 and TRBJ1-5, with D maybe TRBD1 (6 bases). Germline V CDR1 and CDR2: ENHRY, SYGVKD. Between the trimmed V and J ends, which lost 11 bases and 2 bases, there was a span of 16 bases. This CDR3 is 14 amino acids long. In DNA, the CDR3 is TGTGCCGTAGCACAGGGTTTGGGCAATCAGCCCCAGCATTTT. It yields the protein CAVAQGLGNQPQHF.

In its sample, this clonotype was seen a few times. The CDR3 reads CASSDSGEDTQYF. CDR3 sequence (DNA): TGTGCCAGCAGTGACTCAGGGGAGGATACGCAGTATTTT. The V gene is TRBV6-4, the J gene TRBJ2-3; possibly TRBD1 or TRBD2 for D (5 bases each). The CDR3 has 13 residues. Germline lookup yields CDR1 MRHNA and CDR2 SNTAGT. Trimming pared 0 bases from V and 6 bases from J, leaving 7 bases between.

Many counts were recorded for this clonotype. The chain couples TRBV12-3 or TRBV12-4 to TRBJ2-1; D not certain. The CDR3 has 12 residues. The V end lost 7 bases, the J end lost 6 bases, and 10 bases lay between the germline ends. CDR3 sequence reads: CASTSARNEQFF. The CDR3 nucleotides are TGTGCCAGCACGAGTGCCCGCAATGAGCAGTTCTTC.

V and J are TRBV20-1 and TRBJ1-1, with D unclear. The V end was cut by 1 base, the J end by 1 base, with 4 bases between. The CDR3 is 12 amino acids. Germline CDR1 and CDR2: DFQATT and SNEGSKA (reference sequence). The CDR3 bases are TGCAGTGCTAGAGCTCCGAACACTGAAGCTTTCTTT. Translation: CSARAPNTEAFF.

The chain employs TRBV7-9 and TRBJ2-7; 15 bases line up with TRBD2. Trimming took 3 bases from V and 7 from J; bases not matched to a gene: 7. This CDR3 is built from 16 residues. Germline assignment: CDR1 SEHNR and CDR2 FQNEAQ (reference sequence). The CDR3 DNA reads TGTGCCAGCAGCTTTTGGACTAGCGGGAGGGCCGGGGAGCAGTACTTC. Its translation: CASSFWTSGRAGEQYF.

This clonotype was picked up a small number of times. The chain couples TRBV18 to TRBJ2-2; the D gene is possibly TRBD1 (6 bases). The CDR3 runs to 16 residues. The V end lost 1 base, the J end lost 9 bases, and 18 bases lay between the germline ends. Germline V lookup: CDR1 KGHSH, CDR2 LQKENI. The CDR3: CASSPLGASKTRELFF. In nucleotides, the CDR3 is TGTGCCAGCTCACCACTGGGGGCCTCAAAGACCAGGGAGCTGTTTTTT.

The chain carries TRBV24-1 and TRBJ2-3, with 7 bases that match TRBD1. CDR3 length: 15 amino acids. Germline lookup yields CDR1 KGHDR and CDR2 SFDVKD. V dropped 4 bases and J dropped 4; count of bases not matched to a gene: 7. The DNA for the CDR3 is TGTGCCACCAGTGACCCAAGGACAGGAGCAGATACGCAGTATTTT. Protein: CATSDPRTGADTQYF.

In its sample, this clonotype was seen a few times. For the CDR3, the DNA is TGTGCCAGCAGCTTAGAAGTGGAGGGGACTGAAGCTTTCTTT. Protein product: CASSLEVEGTEAFF. The rearrangement uses TRBV7-6 and TRBJ1-1; D might be TRBD1 (5 bases). V lost 1 base to trimming and J lost 5 bases, with 11 bases between them. This CDR3 is built from 14 residues. The germline CDR1 and CDR2 sequences are SGHVS and FNYEAQ.

CDR3 region: CSGEAGGANEKLFF. DNA for the CDR3: TGCAGTGGAGAGGCAGGGGGCGCGAATGAAAAACTGTTTTTT. This chain joins TRBV20-1 and TRBJ1-4, with 8 bases lining up with TRBD1. Germline V lookup: CDR1 DFQATT, CDR2 SNEGSKA (reference sequence). The CDR3 length is 14 residues. Trimming took 7 bases from V and 5 from J; bases not matched to a gene: 9.

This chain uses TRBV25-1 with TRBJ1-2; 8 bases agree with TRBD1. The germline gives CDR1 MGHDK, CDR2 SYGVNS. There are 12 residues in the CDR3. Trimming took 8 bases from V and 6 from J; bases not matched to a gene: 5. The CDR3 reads CASQQGVHGYTF. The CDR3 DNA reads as TGTGCCAGCCAACAGGGGGTTCATGGCTACACCTTC.

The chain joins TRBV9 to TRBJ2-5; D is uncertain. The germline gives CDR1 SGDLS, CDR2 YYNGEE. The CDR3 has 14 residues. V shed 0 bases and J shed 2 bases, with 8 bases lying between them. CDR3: CASSVAMTQETQYF. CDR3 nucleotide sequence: TGTGCCAGCAGCGTAGCTATGACTCAAGAGACCCAGTACTTC.

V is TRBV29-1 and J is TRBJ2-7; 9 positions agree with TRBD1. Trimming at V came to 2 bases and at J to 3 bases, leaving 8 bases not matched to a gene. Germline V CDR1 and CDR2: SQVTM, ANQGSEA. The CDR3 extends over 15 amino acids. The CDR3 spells CSVETGGGWVYEQYF. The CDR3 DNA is TGCAGCGTTGAAACAGGGGGCGGGTGGGTCTACGAGCAGTACTTC.

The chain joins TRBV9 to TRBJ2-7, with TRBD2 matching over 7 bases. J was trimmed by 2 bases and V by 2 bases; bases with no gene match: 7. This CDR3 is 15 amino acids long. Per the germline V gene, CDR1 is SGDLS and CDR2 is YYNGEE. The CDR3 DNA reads TGTGCCAGCAGCGTGGGAGGGGACCCTACCTACGAGCAGTACTTC. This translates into CASSVGGDPTYEQYF.

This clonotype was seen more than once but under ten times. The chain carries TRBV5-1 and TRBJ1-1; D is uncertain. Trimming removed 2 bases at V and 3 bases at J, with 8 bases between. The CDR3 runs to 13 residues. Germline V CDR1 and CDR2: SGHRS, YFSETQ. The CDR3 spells CASSFIVDTEAFF. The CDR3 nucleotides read TGCGCCAGCAGCTTCATAGTGGACACTGAAGCTTTCTTT.

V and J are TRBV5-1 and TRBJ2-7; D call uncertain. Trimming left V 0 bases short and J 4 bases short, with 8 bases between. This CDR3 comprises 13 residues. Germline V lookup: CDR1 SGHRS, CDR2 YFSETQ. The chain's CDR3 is CASSLVETYEQYF. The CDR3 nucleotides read TGCGCCAGCAGCTTGGTTGAAACTTACGAGCAGTACTTC. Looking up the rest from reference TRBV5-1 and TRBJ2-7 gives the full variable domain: KAGVTQTPRYLIKTRGQQVTLSCSPISGHRSVSWYQQTPGQGLQFLFEYFSETQRNKGNFPGRFSGRQFSNSRSEMNVSTLELGDSALYLCASSLVETYEQYFGPGTRLTVT.

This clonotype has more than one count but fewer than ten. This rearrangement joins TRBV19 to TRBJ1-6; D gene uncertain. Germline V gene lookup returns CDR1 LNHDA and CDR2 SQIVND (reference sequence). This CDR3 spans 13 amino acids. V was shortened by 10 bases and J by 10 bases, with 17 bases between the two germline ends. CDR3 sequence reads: CATGFGPASPLHF. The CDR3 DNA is TGTGCCACCGGCTTCGGCCCGGCCTCACCCCTCCACTTT.

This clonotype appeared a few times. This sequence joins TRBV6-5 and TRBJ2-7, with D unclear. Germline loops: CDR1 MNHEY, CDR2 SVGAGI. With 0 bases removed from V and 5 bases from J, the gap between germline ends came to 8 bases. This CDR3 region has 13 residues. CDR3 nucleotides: TGTGCCAGCAGTTACTCTATTCTACACGAGCAGTACTTC. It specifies CASSYSILHEQYF.

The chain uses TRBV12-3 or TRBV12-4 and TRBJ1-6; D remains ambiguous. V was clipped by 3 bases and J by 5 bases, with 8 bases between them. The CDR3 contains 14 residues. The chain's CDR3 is CASSFPPNNSPLHF. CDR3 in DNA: TGTGCCAGCAGTTTTCCCCCGAATAATTCACCCCTCCACTTT.

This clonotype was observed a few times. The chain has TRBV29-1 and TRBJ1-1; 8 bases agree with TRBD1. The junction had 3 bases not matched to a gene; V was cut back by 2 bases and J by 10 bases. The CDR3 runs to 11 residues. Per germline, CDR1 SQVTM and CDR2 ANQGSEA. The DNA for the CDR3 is TGCAGCGTTGAACCTGACAGGGGAGCTTTCTTT. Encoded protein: CSVEPDRGAFF.

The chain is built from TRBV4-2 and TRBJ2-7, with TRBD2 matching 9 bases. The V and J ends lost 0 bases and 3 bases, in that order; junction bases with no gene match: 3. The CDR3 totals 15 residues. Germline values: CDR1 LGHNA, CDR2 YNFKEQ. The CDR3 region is CASSQDTSGFYEQYF. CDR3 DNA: TGTGCCAGCAGCCAAGACACTAGCGGGTTCTACGAGCAGTACTTC.

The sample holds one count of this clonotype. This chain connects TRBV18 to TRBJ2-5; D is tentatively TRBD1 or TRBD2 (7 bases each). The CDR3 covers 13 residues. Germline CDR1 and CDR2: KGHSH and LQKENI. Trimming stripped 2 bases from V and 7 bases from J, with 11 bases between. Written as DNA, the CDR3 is TGTGCCAGCTCACCAACAGGGGAGGGGACCCAGTACTTC. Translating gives CASSPTGEGTQYF.

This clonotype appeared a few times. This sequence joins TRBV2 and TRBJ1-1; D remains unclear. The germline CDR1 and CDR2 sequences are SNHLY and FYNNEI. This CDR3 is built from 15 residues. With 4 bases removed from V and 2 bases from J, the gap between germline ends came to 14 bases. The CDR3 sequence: CASSGLWTANTEAFF. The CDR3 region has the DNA TGTGCCAGCAGTGGACTCTGGACGGCTAACACTGAAGCTTTCTTT.

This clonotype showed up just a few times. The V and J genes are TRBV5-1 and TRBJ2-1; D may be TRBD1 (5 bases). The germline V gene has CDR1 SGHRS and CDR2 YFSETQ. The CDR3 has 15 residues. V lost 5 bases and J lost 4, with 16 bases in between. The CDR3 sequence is CASRVGVGGYNEQFF. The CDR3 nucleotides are TGCGCCAGCAGGGTAGGGGTCGGTGGGTACAATGAGCAGTTCTTC.